This T cell receptor (beta chain) was found in a study of cytomegalovirus exposure and HLA in healthy donors. In the PCR, 60 Vbeta and 13 Jbeta primers were used. The table came from immunoSEQ multiplex PCR; TCRdb's copy has only in-frame clones and leaves some out. The data show 150,000 to 250,000 clones, with 82% seen just once and approximately 0.098% held by the top ten. The specimen was PBMCs. This sequence was found in a boy aged 2 to 10 in good health and CMV-seronegative.

The CDR3 is CATSRGTSGGADTQYF. Written as DNA, the CDR3 is TGTGCCACCAGCAGAGGGACTAGCGGGGGGGCAGATACGCAGTATTTT. The chain uses TRBV15 and TRBJ2-3; 15 bases match TRBD2. Germline V CDR1 and CDR2: LNHNV, YYDKDF (reference sequence). This CDR3 region has 16 residues. The ends lost 1 base at V and 4 bases at J; junction bases unmatched: 0. The whole variable domain, remainder taken from reference TRBV15 and TRBJ2-3, is DAMVIQNPRYQVTQFGKPVTLSCSQTLNHNVMYWYQQKSSQAPKLLFHYYDKDFNNEADTPDNFQSRRPNTSFCFLDIRSPGLGDTAMYLCATSRGTSGGADTQYFGPGTRLTVL.